The rows below give T cell receptor beta chains drawn from one sample of a study of blood T cell repertoires in COVID-19. Repertoires were generated with immunoSEQ multiplex PCR, while TCRdb's copy carries only in-frame clones and drops some. The sample lists around 130,000 clones; approximately 84% were seen once. What was sequenced was peripheral blood. The receptors originated from a man aged 55 to 70 with acute or convalescent COVID-19. CDR3s include the opening cysteine and the closing phenylalanine or tryptophan. D genes are given only for firm matches. The size of a clone is reported for some rows only, either as once, few or many, or as a class for expanded clones.

V	length	D	size	J	CDR3	DNA
TRBV19	13	TRBD1	-	TRBJ1-4	CASTGQGYEKLFF	TGTGCCAGCACGGGACAGGGGTACGAAAAACTGTTTTTT
TRBV3-1/TRBV3-2	14	-	-	TRBJ1-1	CASNKGQMNTEAFF	TGTGCCAGCAACAAGGGGCAGATGAACACTGAAGCTTTCTTT
TRBV3-1/TRBV3-2	16	TRBD2	-	TRBJ2-7	CASSQGGGGGFYEQYF	TGTGCCAGCAGCCAAGGAGGTGGCGGGGGGTTCTACGAGCAGTACTTC
TRBV6-2/TRBV6-3	15	TRBD2	-	TRBJ2-3	CASSYWASGTDTQYF	TGTGCCAGCAGTTATTGGGCTAGCGGTACAGATACGCAGTATTTT
TRBV12-3/TRBV12-4	12	-	few	TRBJ2-1	CASSPPGGWQFF	TGTGCCAGCAGTCCCCCCGGGGGTTGGCAGTTCTTC
TRBV2	15	TRBD2	-	TRBJ2-7	CASSEFAGGPGEQYF	TGTGCCAGCAGTGAATTCGCGGGAGGGCCAGGGGAGCAGTACTTC
TRBV2	11	-	once	TRBJ2-7	CASSERDSQYF	TGTGCCAGCAGTGAACGAGATTCGCAGTACTTC
TRBV2	14	-	-	TRBJ2-7	CASSEGRPRYEQYF	TGTGCCAGCAGTGAGGGGAGACCTAGGTACGAGCAGTACTTC
TRBV20-1	11	-	-	TRBJ2-1	CSARRSPEQFF	TGCAGTGCTAGGAGGTCACCTGAGCAGTTCTTC
TRBV5-1	15	TRBD2	-	TRBJ2-1	CASSSEGGGPNEQFF	TGCGCCAGCAGCTCCGAGGGCGGGGGGCCTAATGAGCAGTTCTTC
TRBV5-1	17	-	-	TRBJ1-6	CASSLDSPGGGNSPLHF	TGCGCCAGCAGCTTGGATTCGCCGGGGGGCGGCAATTCACCCCTCCACTTT
TRBV2	13	TRBD1	-	TRBJ1-4	CASSEGQAGKLFF	TGTGCCAGCAGTGAGGGACAGGCTGGCAAACTGTTTTTT
TRBV9	16	TRBD1	-	TRBJ2-2	CASSVGPRGHTGELFF	TGTGCCAGCAGCGTAGGCCCTAGGGGGCACACCGGGGAGCTGTTTTTT
TRBV7-2	18	TRBD2	few	TRBJ2-3	CASSWTGTSGGAADTQYF	TGTGCCAGCAGCTGGACCGGGACTAGCGGGGGGGCCGCAGATACGCAGTATTTT
TRBV9	16	-	-	TRBJ1-3	CASSALGGEAGNTIYF	TGTGCCAGCAGCGCTCTTGGAGGGGAGGCAGGAAACACCATATATTTT
TRBV10-2	15	TRBD2	-	TRBJ2-1	CASRLAGGPYNEQFF	TGCGCCAGCAGATTAGCGGGGGGGCCCTACAATGAGCAGTTCTTC
TRBV19	16	TRBD1	-	TRBJ1-1	CASSIPPTGGVNEAFF	TGTGCCAGTAGTATACCCCCGACAGGGGGCGTGAATGAAGCTTTCTTT
TRBV7-8	15	TRBD2	-	TRBJ2-7	CASSPVSGGPGEQYF	TGTGCCAGCAGCCCCGTTTCGGGAGGGCCAGGCGAGCAGTACTTC
TRBV5-6	15	TRBD2	-	TRBJ2-5	CASSTRGTLGKTQYF	TGTGCCAGCAGCACGCGGGGGACCCTGGGGAAGACCCAGTACTTC
TRBV6-1	14	-	-	TRBJ2-7	CASSEYFGVSGWYF	TGTGCCAGCAGTGAATATTTCGGGGTGTCTGGGTGGTACTTC
TRBV5-1	15	-	-	TRBJ1-3	CASSLTSTPGNTIYF	TGCGCCAGCAGCTTGACTTCAACTCCTGGAAACACCATATATTTT
TRBV6-5	15	TRBD2	-	TRBJ2-7	CASTRALETGGEQYF	TGTGCCAGTACCCGGGCGCTCGAAACGGGGGGCGAGCAGTACTTC
TRBV11-3	14	-	once	TRBJ2-3	CASSFGGVSDTQYF	TGTGCCAGCAGCTTTGGAGGAGTATCAGATACGCAGTATTTT
TRBV9	13	-	-	TRBJ1-1	CASSPSVVTEAFF	TGTGCCAGCAGCCCCTCGGTTGTAACTGAAGCTTTCTTT
TRBV5-1	14	-	-	TRBJ2-7	CASSSGAGLYEQYF	TGCGCCAGCAGCTCTGGGGCAGGGCTATACGAGCAGTACTTC
TRBV12-3/TRBV12-4	13	TRBD2	-	TRBJ2-7	CASSLGLAGEQYF	TGTGCCAGCAGCCTGGGACTAGCTGGAGAGCAGTACTTC
TRBV24-1	15	TRBD1	few	TRBJ2-1	CATSESGGDGNEQFF	TGTGCCACCAGTGAATCAGGGGGCGATGGCAATGAGCAGTTCTTC
TRBV21-1	14	-	few	TRBJ2-4	CASSVWYRANIQYF	TGTGCCAGCAGCGTCTGGTACAGGGCAAACATTCAGTACTTC
TRBV10-3	14	TRBD2	few	TRBJ2-7	CAINRGTSGAEQYF	TGTGCCATCAACCGCGGGACTAGCGGAGCAGAGCAGTACTTC
TRBV4-1	16	-	-	TRBJ2-3	CASSQIGASITDTQYF	TGCGCCAGCAGCCAGATAGGGGCGAGTATCACAGATACGCAGTATTTT
TRBV5-1	14	TRBD1	-	TRBJ1-1	CASSLAKGQGTAFF	TGCGCCAGCAGCTTGGCTAAGGGACAGGGGACAGCTTTCTTT
TRBV7-9	17	TRBD1	-	TRBJ2-7	CASSQPADRATSYEQYF	TGTGCCAGCAGCCAACCAGCGGACAGGGCTACTTCCTACGAGCAGTACTTC
TRBV9	18	TRBD2	few	TRBJ2-7	CASSALGLAGLETYEQYF	TGTGCCAGCAGCGCCCTAGGACTAGCGGGCCTTGAAACCTACGAGCAGTACTTC
TRBV19	14	TRBD2	-	TRBJ2-7	CASSMTSGSYEQYF	TGTGCCAGTAGTATGACTAGCGGGAGTTACGAGCAGTACTTC
TRBV18	13	-	-	TRBJ1-5	CASSPGRREPQHF	TGTGCCAGCTCACCAGGGCGGCGGGAGCCCCAGCATTTT
TRBV20-1	11	-	few	TRBJ1-1	CSRHSSTEAFF	TGCAGCCGGCATTCTAGTACTGAAGCTTTCTTT
TRBV4-2	17	TRBD2	-	TRBJ2-3	CASSQRLAGGGADTQYF	TGTGCCAGCAGCCAGCGACTAGCGGGAGGGGGGGCAGATACGCAGTATTTT
TRBV19	13	-	-	TRBJ2-5	CASSMIAKETQYF	TGTGCCAGTAGTATGATAGCTAAGGAGACCCAGTACTTC
TRBV27	14	-	-	TRBJ1-4	CASSLAYPGEKLFF	TGTGCCAGCAGTTTAGCCTACCCGGGAGAAAAACTGTTTTTT
TRBV29-1	14	-	-	TRBJ2-7	CSVPTGHRSYEQYF	TGCAGCGTCCCGACAGGACATCGATCCTACGAGCAGTACTTC